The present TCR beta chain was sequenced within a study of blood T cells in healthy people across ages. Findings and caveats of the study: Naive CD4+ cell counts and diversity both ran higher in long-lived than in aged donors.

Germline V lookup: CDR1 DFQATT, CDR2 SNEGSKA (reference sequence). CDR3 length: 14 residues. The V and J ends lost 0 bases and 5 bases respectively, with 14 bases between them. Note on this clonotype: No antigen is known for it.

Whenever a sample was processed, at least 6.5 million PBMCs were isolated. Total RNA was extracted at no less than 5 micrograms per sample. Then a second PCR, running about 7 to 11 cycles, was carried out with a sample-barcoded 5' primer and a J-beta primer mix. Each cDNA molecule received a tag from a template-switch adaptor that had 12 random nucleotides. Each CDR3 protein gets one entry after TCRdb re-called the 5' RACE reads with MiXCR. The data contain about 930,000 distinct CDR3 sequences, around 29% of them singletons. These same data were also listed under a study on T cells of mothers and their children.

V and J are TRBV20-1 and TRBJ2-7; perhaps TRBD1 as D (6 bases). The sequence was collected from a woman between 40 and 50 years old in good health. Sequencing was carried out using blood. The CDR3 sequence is CSAREGVRGDEQYF. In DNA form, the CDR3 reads TGCAGTGCTAGAGAGGGGGTCAGGGGCGACGAGCAGTACTTC.